The 25 T cell receptor beta chains below come from one sample, sequenced in a study of read filtering for tumor transcriptome and immune sequencing. Molecular barcoded adaptors covering alpha/delta and beta/gamma chains were used on approximately 400 ng RNA. MiXCR was run by TCRdb on the reads, yielding one entry per CDR3 protein. The table includes 37,000 or so distinct CDR3 sequences, roughly an eighth detected once. The sample consisted of a population of CD138-negative cells sorted from bone marrow. All receptors derive from a donor at least 40 years old with multiple myeloma.

About this clonotype: This may arise from a read error, as a much more abundant clone is one base away. The rearrangement joins TRBV4-2 to TRBJ2-2, with D uncertain. CDR3 size: 15 residues. CDR1 LGHNA and CDR2 YNFKEQ come from the germline V gene. The CDR3 DNA is TGTGCCAGCGGCCAAGAAACCACGAACACCGGGGAGCTGTTTTTT. This encodes CASGQETTNTGELFF.

This clonotype was seen repeatedly, ten times or more. In DNA form, the CDR3 reads TGTGCCAGCATGAGGACTAGCGGTGGCGGGGTAAATGAGCAGTTCTTC. Translation: CASMRTSGGGVNEQFF. This sequence joins TRBV12-3 or TRBV12-4 and TRBJ2-1, with 10 bases that match TRBD2. This CDR3 contains 16 residues. V dropped 7 bases and J dropped 7; count of bases not matched to a gene: 13.

This clonotype was detected many times. One end of the junction varies from germline; a read error may be responsible. The gene calls are TRBV7-7 and TRBJ2-2; D uncertain. Germline V gives CDR1 SSHAT, CDR2 FNYEAQ (reference sequence). CDR3 size: 14 residues. The CDR3 sequence is CASSLSWDTGELFF. The CDR3 DNA reads TGTGCTAGCAGCTTAAGTTGGGACACCGGGGAGCTGTTTTTT.

This clonotype occurred many times. V is TRBV12-3 or TRBV12-4 and J is TRBJ2-1, with D hard to call. V was cut by 3 bases and J by 9 bases, with 9 bases left in between. The CDR3 consists of 12 residues. CDR3 DNA sequence: TGTGCCAGCAGTTTTAGGACCGGTGAGCAGTTCTTC. It yields the protein CASSFRTGEQFF.

Many counts were recorded for this clonotype. This rearrangement joins TRBV18 to TRBJ2-5; 8 bases line up with TRBD1. The CDR3 contains 15 residues. Germline V CDR1 and CDR2: KGHSH, LQKENI. V trimming: 3 bases; J trimming: 1 base; junction bases outside the gene matches: 4. CDR3 region: CASSPDRGLQETQYF. CDR3 DNA sequence: TGTGCCAGCTCACCCGACAGGGGCCTCCAAGAGACCCAGTACTTC. Drawing the rest from reference TRBV18 and TRBJ2-5, the complete variable domain is NAGVMQNPRHLVRRRGQEARLRCSPMKGHSHVYWYRQLPEEGLKFMVYLQKENIIDESGMPKERFSAEFPKEGPSILRIQQVVRGDSAAYFCASSPDRGLQETQYFGPGTRLLVL.

This clonotype was recorded a few times. The chain uses TRBV21-1 and TRBJ1-5; TRBD1, as called in the table, went unchecked against the DNA. TRBV21-1 is deemed a pseudogene. This CDR3 has 15 amino acids. The CDR3 DNA reads as TGTGCCAGCAGCAGAGGGACAGGGAGCAATCAGTCCCAGCATTTT. Translated, it gives CASSRGTGSNQSQHF.

This clonotype has at least ten counts. The V and J genes are TRBV12-3 or TRBV12-4 and TRBJ2-7; 12 bases are a match to TRBD2. Losses at the gene ends were 7 bases for V and 5 bases for J; bases not matched to a gene: 18. The length of the CDR3 is 18 residues. CDR3 bases: TGTGCCAGCACCAAAACGTTGACTGGGGCTAGCGGGAGGGACGAGCAGTACTTC. This translates into CASTKTLTGASGRDEQYF.

As concerns this clonotype: The junction departs from the called germline gene at one end, perhaps through a read error. The gene calls are TRBV7-2 and TRBJ1-1, with D possibly TRBD1 on 5 matching bases. Germline CDR1 is SGHTA and CDR2 is FQGNSA. This CDR3 has 13 amino acids. Here the CDR3 reads CASSPGPNTEAFF. The CDR3 coding sequence is TGTGCTAGCAGCCCGGGACCGAACACTGAAGCTTTCTTT. Based on the CDR3 plus reference TRBV7-2 and TRBJ1-1, the full variable domain is GAGVSQSPSNKVTEKGKDVELRCDPISGHTALYWYRQSLGQGLEFLIYFQGNSAPDKSGLPSDRFSAERTGGSVSTLTIQRTQQEDSAVYLCASSPGPNTEAFFGQGTRLTVV.

This clonotype has just a few counts. A single base separates this from a much larger clone, so it may be a read error. V is TRBV16 and J is TRBJ2-7, with D possibly being TRBD1 (5 bases). The CDR3 spans 12 residues. Trimming took off 7 bases at V and 0 bases at J, with 7 bases between the two ends. Germline V gene sequence: CDR1 KGHSY, CDR2 FQNENV. Here the CDR3 DNA reads TGTGCCAGCAAAGACAGCTCCTACGAGCAGTACTTC. Translated: CASKDSSYEQYF.

This clonotype showed up many times. The CDR3 nucleotides read TGTGCCAGCAGTTTATACAGGTGGGGTTATGAAGGCAATCAGCCCCAGCATTTT. It is translated as CASSLYRWGYEGNQPQHF. The gene calls are TRBV28 and TRBJ1-5, with D possibly being TRBD1 (5 bases). CDR1 and CDR2 from the germline V gene are MDHEN and SYDVKM. The V and J ends lost 1 base and 2 bases respectively, with 18 bases between them. CDR3 length: 18 residues.

This clonotype was seen repeatedly, ten times or more. The chain combines TRBV9 with TRBJ2-5; possibly TRBD2 for D (5 bases). The CDR3 loop spans 15 amino acids. Germline CDR1 SGDLS, CDR2 YYNGEE. V was trimmed by 0 bases and J by 1 base, leaving 10 bases between them. The CDR3 nucleotides are TGTGCCAGCAGCGTAGAGGTAGCGAGCCAAGAGACCCAGTACTTC. Protein product: CASSVEVASQETQYF.

A note on this clonotype: A much larger clone differs by one base, so this may be a read error. This chain links TRBV14 with TRBJ2-3; tentative D call: TRBD2 (5 bases). V gave up 0 bases and J gave up 3 bases, with 22 bases separating them. The CDR3 has 19 residues. The germline V gene encodes CDR1 SGHDN and CDR2 FVKESK. For the CDR3, the DNA is TGTGCCAGCAGCCAAGATAGTGGTTTCCTCGGACGGGGAACAGATACGCAGTATTTT. Residues: CASSQDSGFLGRGTDTQYF.

This clonotype was detected many times. The V gene is TRBV7-9, the J gene TRBJ2-1; TRBD2 is a possible D gene (6 bases). V lost 4 bases to trimming and J lost 7 bases, with 17 bases between them. Germline lookup yields CDR1 SEHNR and CDR2 FQNEAQ (reference sequence). The CDR3 sequence is 15 residues long. CDR3 protein: CASSSRDSFWNEQFF. The CDR3 DNA reads as TGTGCCAGCAGCTCGCGGGACTCGTTTTGGAATGAGCAGTTCTTC.

This clonotype was counted ten times or more. This chain uses TRBV29-1 with TRBJ2-7; D is undetermined. Trimming left V 4 bases short and J 5 bases short, with 6 bases between. Per germline, CDR1 SQVTM and CDR2 ANQGSEA. CDR3 length equals 10 residues. The CDR3: CSVGEDEQYF. The CDR3 coding sequence is TGCAGCGTTGGAGAGGACGAGCAGTACTTC.

On this clonotype: A read error is the likely source, as a far larger clone sits one nucleotide away. The chain carries TRBV7-9 and TRBJ2-1, with TRBD2 as a possible D gene (5 bases). CDR1 SEHNR and CDR2 FQNEAQ come from the germline V gene (reference sequence). CDR3 length: 14 residues. CDR3 in amino acids: CASSRERGSDEQFF. The CDR3 DNA reads as TGCGCCAGCAGCCGAGAACGAGGTAGCGATGAGCAGTTCTTC.

This clonotype was detected ten times or more. The chain joins TRBV29-1 to TRBJ1-1; D is unresolved. Trimming cost V 3 bases and J 2 bases, with 7 bases left between them. This CDR3 is built from 12 residues. Germline lookup yields CDR1 SQVTM and CDR2 ANQGSEA. As DNA, the CDR3 is TGCAGCGTTGATCGTGCCAACACTGAAGCTTTCTTT. It is translated as CSVDRANTEAFF.

This clonotype has a count of ten or more. The chain joins TRBV20-1 to TRBJ2-7, with TRBD2 matching 8 bases. V shed 0 bases and J 3 bases; nucleotides not matched to a gene: 4. This CDR3 contains 14 residues. CDR1 and CDR2 (germline): DFQATT, SNEGSKA (reference sequence). The CDR3 DNA sequence: TGCAGTGCTAGAGAACGGGGGGGGAGCTACGAGCAGTACTTC. It specifies CSARERGGSYEQYF.

This clonotype was picked up a small number of times. The V and J genes are TRBV29-1 and TRBJ1-1; no clear D. Germline V gene lookup returns CDR1 SQVTM and CDR2 ANQGSEA. The CDR3 runs to 12 residues. The CDR3 sequence: CSYEGWGTEAFF. The DNA of the CDR3 is TGCAGTTATGAAGGCTGGGGCACTGAAGCTTTCTTT.

The table lists this clonotype with many counts. The V gene is TRBV7-2, the J gene TRBJ2-7, with D maybe TRBD2 (6 bases). Germline V gene lookup returns CDR1 SGHTA and CDR2 FQGNSA. Trimming stripped 4 bases from V and 6 bases from J, with 10 bases between. This CDR3 comprises 12 residues. CDR3 residues: CASSYAGREQYF. The CDR3 DNA reads as TGTGCCAGCAGCTACGCGGGGCGCGAGCAGTACTTC.

This clonotype has a count of ten or more. The chain joins TRBV7-9 to TRBJ1-4; unclear D gene. The CDR3 length is 15 residues. Trimming pared 5 bases from V and 8 bases from J, leaving 18 bases between. In germline, CDR1 is SEHNR, CDR2 FQNEAQ (reference sequence). CDR3 DNA sequence: TGTGCCAGCAGCCCAGTGACGGGCGTCGGGGAAAAACTGTTTTTT. This sequence encodes CASSPVTGVGEKLFF.

The chain links TRBV18 to TRBJ1-1; D is uncertain. Per the germline V gene, CDR1 is KGHSH and CDR2 is LQKENI. V lost 1 base and J lost 1, with 4 bases in between. This CDR3 comprises 13 residues. The CDR3 sequence is CASSPQSNTEAFF. CDR3 bases: TGTGCCAGCTCACCACAATCGAACACTGAAGCTTTCTTT.

This chain links TRBV7-9 with TRBJ2-7; possibly TRBD2 for D (6 bases). Trimming stripped 2 bases from V and 3 bases from J, with 8 bases between. This CDR3 is built from 13 residues. Germline loops: CDR1 SEHNR, CDR2 FQNEAQ (reference sequence). CDR3 DNA: TGTGCCAGCAGCTTACAGACTAGCTACGAGCAGTACTTC. Protein sequence: CASSLQTSYEQYF.

This clonotype occurred many times. The rearrangement links TRBV18 to TRBJ1-5; 7 positions match TRBD1. This CDR3 is built from 14 residues. J lost 4 bases, V lost 3 bases, and 3 bases had no gene match. CDR1 and CDR2 (germline): KGHSH, LQKENI. CDR3 DNA sequence: TGTGCCAGCTCACCCTCGGGACAGAATCAGCCCCAGCATTTT. Translating gives CASSPSGQNQPQHF. Combining the CDR3 with reference TRBV18 and TRBJ1-5 gives the whole variable domain NAGVMQNPRHLVRRRGQEARLRCSPMKGHSHVYWYRQLPEEGLKFMVYLQKENIIDESGMPKERFSAEFPKEGPSILRIQQVVRGDSAAYFCASSPSGQNQPQHFGDGTRLSIL.

This clonotype appeared many times. This chain links TRBV9 with TRBJ2-1, with no clear D. This CDR3 is built from 14 residues. Germline V gene lookup returns CDR1 SGDLS and CDR2 YYNGEE. Between the trimmed V and J ends, which lost 0 bases and 5 bases, there was a span of 9 bases. The CDR3 here is CASSVEGFNNEQFF. As DNA, the CDR3 is TGTGCCAGCAGCGTAGAGGGCTTCAACAATGAGCAGTTCTTC.

The table lists this clonotype with a few counts. J is TRBJ1-3 and V is TRBV12-3 or TRBV12-4; TRBD1 matches 8 bases. V lost 7 bases and J lost 6; bases outside the gene matches: 11. The CDR3 contains 15 residues. The CDR3 sequence is CASNTKGTGQNTIYF. The DNA of the CDR3 is TGTGCCAGCAACACTAAGGGGACAGGACAAAACACCATATATTTT.